Given below is one TCR beta chain in context. Its cognate antigen is unknown. Sequencing used immunoSEQ multiplex PCR; TCRdb keeps in-frame clones, though not all of them. Of just under 100,000 clones listed, nearly 90% are singletons. The CDR3 is 16 amino acids. Germline lookup yields CDR1 SGHRS and CDR2 YFSETQ. Trimming left V 2 bases short and J 3 bases short, with 15 bases between. This record belongs to a study of T cell responses to AZD1222 COVID-19 vaccine. For the study at large: Second doses at about 4 or about 12 weeks were pooled. Study-wide results and limits: Mostly white British, mostly female donors; authors suggested clonal diversity may be underestimated.

The rearrangement uses TRBV5-1 and TRBJ1-3, with TRBD1 as a possible D gene (6 bases). The TCR sequence derives from an adult in good health. This sample comprised peripheral blood, obtained on day 0 of AZD1222 vaccination. The CDR3 is CASSFGGRGFGNTIYF. The CDR3 coding sequence is TGCGCCAGCAGCTTTGGAGGCAGGGGCTTTGGAAACACCATATATTTT.